These 6 T cell receptor beta chains originate from one sample sequenced in a study of T cells after yellow fever vaccination. TCRdb redid the calling of the 5' RACE reads with MiXCR, one entry per CDR3 protein. The sample has hundreds of thousands of distinct CDR3 sequences; roughly 17% are singletons. The sample in question was PBMCs, obtained 5 days after the first yellow fever vaccination. These receptors all come from a man aged 18-30 years who received the YFV17D yellow fever vaccine.

This clonotype was seen more than once but under ten times. The genes are TRBV6-1 and TRBJ1-5; a weak D match, TRBD1 (6 bases). The germline V gene has CDR1 MNHNS and CDR2 SASEGT. The CDR3 has 17 residues. V shed 6 bases and J shed 0 bases, with 18 bases lying between them. CDR3 residues: CASRRGDGSYSNQPQHF. CDR3 bases: TGTGCCAGCAGAAGGGGGGACGGATCTTATAGCAATCAGCCCCAGCATTTT.

This clonotype was observed at least ten times. The V call is TRBV5-1, the J call TRBJ2-7, with D possibly matching TRBD1 (6 bases). Trimming pared 4 bases from V and 3 bases from J, leaving 11 bases between. The CDR3 runs 13 residues. The germline V gene has CDR1 SGHRS and CDR2 YFSETQ. The CDR3 sequence: CASSLGQSYEQYF. In nucleotides, the CDR3 is TGCGCCAGCAGCCTCGGACAGAGCTACGAGCAGTACTTC.

The CDR3 loop reads CASSQDPRARGETQYF. The CDR3 DNA sequence: TGCGCCAGCAGCCAAGACCCCCGGGCCCGGGGTGAGACCCAGTACTTC. This chain connects TRBV4-1 to TRBJ2-5, with D possibly being TRBD2 (5 bases). Trimming cost V 0 bases and J 5 bases, with 16 bases left between them. From germline, CDR1 is MGHRA and CDR2 YSYEKL. The CDR3 sequence is 16 residues long.

This clonotype was recorded many times. The V gene is TRBV5-1, the J gene TRBJ2-3; D might be TRBD1 (5 bases). From germline, CDR1 is SGHRS and CDR2 YFSETQ. V was clipped by 0 bases and J by 5 bases, with 16 bases between them. This CDR3 contains 16 residues. DNA of the CDR3: TGCGCCAGCAGCTTGGCGGCCACTATTAGGGGAGATACGCAGTATTTT. Protein sequence: CASSLAATIRGDTQYF.

Only a few counts were recorded for this clonotype. The genes are TRBV12-3 or TRBV12-4 and TRBJ2-1; D remains unclear. The V end lost 6 bases, the J end lost 6 bases, and 15 bases lay between the germline ends. The CDR3 has 14 residues. The DNA of the CDR3 is TGTGCCAGCAGCGGCGACGAGGCCGGCAATGAGCAGTTCTTC. Translated, it gives CASSGDEAGNEQFF.

This clonotype was found a few times. This sequence joins TRBV18 and TRBJ1-1; 7 bases agree with TRBD1. With V trimmed by 3 bases and J by 0 bases, 7 bases remained unmatched. CDR3 length equals 16 residues. CDR1 and CDR2 (germline): KGHSH, LQKENI. The CDR3 nucleotides are TGTGCCAGCTCACCCGGGACAGTGGGGGTGAACACTGAAGCTTTCTTT. Its translation is CASSPGTVGVNTEAFF.